This T cell receptor beta chain was sequenced in a study of cytomegalovirus exposure and HLA in healthy donors. The wider study: Within an early data release were around 80 million unique TCRs drawn from HLA-typed donors.

V was pared by 2 bases and J by 7 bases, with 6 bases of the junction left unmatched. CDR3 length equals 15 residues. Germline lookup yields CDR1 MNHEY and CDR2 SMNVEV (reference sequence). With 60 Vbeta and 13 Jbeta primers, the PCR was carried out. Sequencing used immunoSEQ multiplex PCR; TCRdb keeps in-frame clones, though not all of them. The sample lists approximately 110,000 clones, roughly 13% occurring once. Remarks on this clone: Its antigen is unidentified.

Study-level results: Association with HLA alleles at 0.05 false discovery rate was found for roughly 17,000 TCR beta sequences in a later analysis. The likely explanation for a cluster of highly shared sequence variants was sequencing artifact.

The rearrangement links TRBV27 to TRBJ2-1; 9 bases map to TRBD2. This clonotype was obtained from a middle-aged man in good health and CMV-seropositive. The sample was PBMCs. This chain's CDR3 is CASSLAGGPANEQFF. In nucleotides, the CDR3 is TGTGCCAGCAGTTTAGCGGGAGGGCCAGCTAATGAGCAGTTCTTC.